The sequence of this TCR beta chain was determined in a study of cytomegalovirus exposure and HLA in healthy donors (dated by TCRdb to 2016 to 2017). About the study as a whole: An earlier analysis of 587 of the donors reported 276 Gb of sequence data and around 110 million unique TCR beta sequences from about 200 million T cells. In the later analysis, no new phenotypic data were used to find candidate immune exposures; instead, reliance was placed on TCR beta sequences and their occurrence across donors. High-throughput TCR immunosequencing, statistical association of individual TCRs with disease status, and machine learning were combined to predict cytomegalovirus infection status. In a later analysis, previously published TCR beta repertoires from about 640 donors were re-analyzed and high-resolution HLA genotyping was added so that TCR occurrence patterns could be studied. In addition to the first cohort of about 650 subjects, a separate validation cohort of 120 different subjects was used. Five DR-DQ haplotypes were treated as single units for association and clustering because of strong linkage in the cohort. To decide whether each TCR beta V gene segment behaved as functional or pseudogenic, an earlier analysis of some 600 of the donors relied on high-throughput TCR beta sequencing. The genetic ancestry cluster associated with self-reported Caucasian donors included 81% of the roughly 400 genotyped donors. On average, approximately 250,000 unique TCR beta nucleotide sequences were sequenced per donor among 300 to 500 genotyped donors of the cohort, with 15% to 20% of those sequences being non-productive. All discovery cohort repertoires had been generated on a single sequencing platform. Typing coverage varied by locus: about 629-630 donors for A, B, C, DRB1 and DQB1; roughly 560 for DQA1; approximately 610 for DPA1; 450 to 480 for DPB1. An early release covering roughly 600 HLA-typed donors comprised 250 to 350 gigabases of sequencing data and some 79 million unique TCR sequences. Donor age, sex, ethnicity and CMV serostatus were compiled together with the repertoire data. Genome-wide SNP genotypes for about 60% of the roughly 670 donors were used in a later genetic analysis, which treated that subset as a discovery cohort. Class I and class II HLA loci were covered by the typing at four-digit resolution. The aim of the study was to test whether cataloging public T cell receptors could identify signatures of past pathogen exposure. The T cell repertoires of 550 to 850 subjects were profiled by immunosequencing and related to cytomegalovirus serostatus. Study-wide findings and limitations: Strong co-occurrence of HLA alleles, especially DR and DQ, made assigning TCR associations to individual alleles difficult. Sequencing depth was assumed to be roughly uniform across donors in the presence/absence analyses, though that assumption may not hold. In vitro tests confirmed that three of the cytomegalovirus-associated TCR beta chains recognize cytomegalovirus antigens. In both the original and validation cohorts, the classifier was reported to diagnose cytomegalovirus status with high specificity and sensitivity. Because counts were too low, around 17 rarely observed V segments, including chromosome 9 orphons, were left out of the earlier analysis of about 620 of the donors. A total of 150 or so TCR beta chains were listed by the study as associated with cytomegalovirus. In a later analysis, most CMV-associated TCR beta chains were found to appear HLA-restricted, with HLA associations seemingly driven largely by CMV exposure. Correlated functional status among segregating V segments might be attributable to linkage disequilibrium, but an unknown experimental factor could not be ruled out. A cluster of highly shared sequence variants was judged likely to represent a technical artifact of the sequencing pipeline. Some IMGT-functional V segments, including TRBV6-2 and TRBV6-3, could not be distinguished by the 87-base-pair reads and were therefore excluded. In a later analysis, HLA-associated TCR beta chains showed more clonal expansion and lower generation probabilities than non-associated chains that were equally common. Most TCR sequences were observed very rarely across donors, whereas some public TCRs were present in many individuals. A further reported finding was that TCR beta sequences accurately predicted the HLA-A and HLA-B alleles for most subjects in the first cohort. Broadly in line with IMGT annotations, most TCR beta V segments showed up in productive rearrangements about 87% or about 30% of the time in an earlier analysis of 450 to 600 of the donors. Immune exposure information for the cohort was limited to CMV serostatus. Specific HLA alleles were associated with roughly 16,000 TCR beta sequences at a false discovery rate of 0.05 in a later analysis. A later genetic analysis reported fewer N-insertions in productive TCRs among donors in an Asian-associated ancestry cluster than the roughly 620-donor mean. Because HLA typing was missing for some donors at each locus, association tests included only the typed subset. According to the authors, the approach could potentially be generalized to other disease states and immunological phenotypes. In a later genetic analysis, a missense DCLRE1C variant was associated with V-gene and J-gene trimming of TCR beta chains, and the association was replicated in an independent cohort. A later analysis reported that several top co-occurrence clusters appeared linked to parvovirus B19, influenza, CMV and Epstein-Barr virus. According to a later analysis, TCR association rates differed among HLA loci, with DRB1 alleles showing the most associated TCRs and HLA-C alleles showing the fewest. The cohort was sequenced for TCR beta chains only, and without alpha or paired-chain data the features that could be detected were limited.

To prepare the library, the immunoSEQ multiplex PCR assay was applied. The multiplex PCR relied on a mix of 60 forward primers for TCR Vbeta segments and 13 reverse primers for TCR Jbeta segments. Amplification of the CDR3 region of rearranged TCR beta genes was performed with a multiplex PCR assay on genomic DNA. The amplified TCR beta libraries were sequenced on the Illumina HiSeq System as 87-base-pair reads. In the authors' own workflow: A later analysis counted about 82 million unique TCR beta chains across the 550 to 750 repertoires, and some 11 million of these chains were shared by at least two donors. Raw reads were error-corrected and collapsed into unique sequences by a nearest-neighbor algorithm in which closely related sequences were merged to remove PCR and sequencing errors. V, D and J gene segments were assigned by aligning CDR3 sequences to IMGT reference sequences. Each retained sequence needed at least a six-nucleotide match to both a V gene segment and a J gene segment. A rearrangement counted as productive if the CDR3 had no stop codons and remained in frame with V and J, and every other rearrangement counted as non-productive. CDR3 was defined by IMGT convention, running from the second conserved V-encoded cysteine to the conserved J-encoded phenylalanine. In an earlier analysis of just under 600 of the donors, sequences lacking an unambiguous match to a single V gene segment were excluded. An earlier analysis of 500 to 700 of the donors classified V segments as functional when productive rearrangements were above 56.7% and as segregating when the standard deviation between donors was above 5%. A statistical classification framework was built to diagnose cytomegalovirus status from the catalog of TCR beta chain sequences. V and J gene assignment, in a later analysis, came from comparing TCR nucleotide sequences with IMGT/GENE-DB human TR gene sequences. Using the TCRdist pipeline, a later analysis assigned CDR3 sequences along with most-parsimonious VDJ recombination scenarios. In a later analysis, each TCR beta chain was defined by its CDR3 amino acid sequence together with its V-gene family, and reads lacking a unique V-gene family were excluded. In a later analysis, some 600 highly shared, low-generation-probability nucleotide sequences were removed to address suspected cross-contamination and a sequencing artifact. In a later analysis, a clonal expansion index for each public chain was calculated from normalized within-repertoire ranks of inferred template counts. A later analysis computed generation probabilities with a VDJ recombination model fitted to out-of-frame rearrangements, and checked the results against IGoR. In a later analysis, hypergeometric tests were used to score TCR-TCR, TCR-HLA and TCR-CMV co-occurrence, with a repertoire-size bias correction applied to TCR pairs. To estimate false discovery rates, a later analysis permuted the HLA or CMV assignments 20 times. In a later analysis, co-occurring TCRs were grouped using DBSCAN, and TCRdist sequence similarity was added for clustering within HLA-allele-positive subsets. Repertoires with fewer than 30,000 or more than 120,000 public chains were left out of co-occurrence clustering, as were four to six repertoires with anomalous nucleotide sharing. What TCRdb holds here is the immuneACCESS table cut down to in-frame rearrangements. Part of the clones is not present; checked against another copy, under half of the missing clones reflect an unresolved V gene, and the others are unexplained. That table furnishes V, J and clone size, whereas the DNA furnished D and trimming. The sample table holds 70,000 or so clones. The ten largest clonotypes hold 4.5% to 6% of the sample.

In total, over 600 healthy bone marrow donors made up the cohort. At the time of sampling, every cohort member was nominally healthy, though immune exposures that went unrecorded were likely present. The donor tested CMV seronegative, placing the donor among the 352 seronegative members of the cohort. Each donor provided a peripheral blood sample, and peripheral blood mononuclear cells were used for TCR beta sequencing. Genomic DNA extraction from the blood cell samples was performed with the Qiagen DNeasy Blood Extraction Kit. Points on this clone: It lacks a known antigen.

Trimming accounts for 4 bases at V and 5 bases at J, while the number of junction bases matched to no gene is 13. CDR1 and CDR2 are read off the germline V gene (reference sequence) as LNHDA and SQIVND. Including the terminal cysteine and phenylalanine, the CDR3 comprises 18 residues. Left in the record is the CDR3 DNA by itself, 54 bases read in frame from the first base. What was sequenced was PBMCs. This sequence originates from a man aged 35-49 years in good health and CMV-seronegative. The sequence joins TRBV19 to TRBJ2-7; 14 of the junction bases match TRBD2. Here is the DNA: TGTGCCAGTAGTACAAAAGGGGGACTAGCGGGAGTGAGCCACGAGCAGTACTTC. This gives the protein CASSTKGGLAGVSHEQYF.